The rows below give T cell receptor beta chains drawn from one sample of a study of T cells in Graves' hyperthyroidism and ophthalmopathy. TCRdb used MiXCR to reprocess the multiplex PCR reads, holding one entry per CDR3 protein. The table lists about 660,000 distinct CDR3 sequences, about 45% of them singletons, with about 7.2% in the top ten. The sample comprised peripheral blood or thyroid tissue (not recorded which). The receptor set was obtained from an adult man with Graves' disease, either hyperthyroidism or ophthalmopathy (not recorded which). CDR3s include the opening cysteine and the closing phenylalanine or tryptophan. The D gene is left open where the match is weak. The size entry is marked missing in some rows and otherwise reads once, few, many or a size class.

V gene: TRBV2
clone size: -
D gene: -
J gene: TRBJ1-1
CDR3 protein: CASSESGPGTEAFF
CDR3 DNA: TGTGCCAGCAGTGAATCCGGGCCAGGCACTGAAGCTTTCTTT

V gene: TRBV7-8
clone size: -
D gene: -
J gene: TRBJ2-7
CDR3 protein: CASSLYYSYEQYF
CDR3 DNA: TGTGCCAGCAGCTTGTACTACAGCTACGAGCAGTACTTC

V gene: TRBV11-2
clone size: -
D gene: TRBD1
J gene: TRBJ1-3
CDR3 protein: CASSLMGQDGNTIYF
CDR3 DNA: TGTGCCAGCAGCTTAATGGGACAGGATGGAAACACCATATATTTT

V gene: TRBV19
clone size: many
D gene: -
J gene: TRBJ1-1
CDR3 protein: CASSTRGLANTEAFF
CDR3 DNA: TGTGCCAGTAGTACCAGGGGACTGGCGAACACTGAAGCTTTCTTT

V gene: TRBV9
clone size: many
D gene: TRBD2
J gene: TRBJ2-6
CDR3 protein: CASSGAGPRGSGANVLTF
CDR3 DNA: TGTGCCAGCAGCGGAGCGGGACCACGCGGGTCTGGGGCCAACGTCCTGACTTTC

V gene: TRBV10-2
clone size: -
D gene: -
J gene: TRBJ2-7
CDR3 protein: CASSGGRNYGYEQYF
CDR3 DNA: TGCGCCAGCAGTGGTGGGAGGAACTATGGCTACGAGCAGTACTTC

V gene: TRBV24-1
clone size: once
D gene: TRBD1
J gene: TRBJ1-3
CDR3 protein: CATSEPGQGNTIYF
CDR3 DNA: TGTGCCACCAGTGAACCGGGACAGGGGAACACCATATATTTT

V gene: TRBV20-1
clone size: -
D gene: -
J gene: TRBJ2-7
CDR3 protein: CSARYTGEVEQYF
CDR3 DNA: TGCAGTGCTAGATACACAGGGGAGGTCGAGCAGTACTTC

V gene: TRBV6-1
clone size: -
D gene: -
J gene: TRBJ1-2
CDR3 protein: CASRGPVRVGGYTF
CDR3 DNA: TGTGCCAGCAGGGGTCCGGTCAGGGTCGGCGGCTACACCTTC

V gene: TRBV5-5
clone size: few
D gene: TRBD1
J gene: TRBJ2-2
CDR3 protein: CASSSDRGPYPGELFF
CDR3 DNA: TGTGCCAGCAGCTCGGACAGGGGGCCGTATCCCGGGGAGCTGTTTTTT

V gene: TRBV15
clone size: -
D gene: -
J gene: TRBJ1-5
CDR3 protein: CATSRHPTGILTQPQHF
CDR3 DNA: TGTGCCACCAGCAGACACCCAACAGGGATCCTCACTCAGCCCCAGCATTTT

V gene: TRBV19
clone size: -
D gene: -
J gene: TRBJ1-2
CDR3 protein: CASRRTEHGYTF
CDR3 DNA: TGTGCCAGTAGGCGCACGGAGCATGGCTACACCTTC

V gene: TRBV15
clone size: -
D gene: -
J gene: TRBJ1-2
CDR3 protein: CATSRGRTDTNYGYTF
CDR3 DNA: TGTGCCACCAGCAGAGGCAGGACAGACACTAACTATGGCTACACCTTC

V gene: TRBV7-4
clone size: few
D gene: -
J gene: TRBJ2-7
CDR3 protein: CASSSPLGGDEQYF
CDR3 DNA: TGTGCCAGCAGCTCCCCCCTGGGCGGCGACGAGCAGTACTTC

V gene: TRBV9
clone size: -
D gene: -
J gene: TRBJ1-5
CDR3 protein: CASSAGPGFSGGSQPQHF
CDR3 DNA: TGTGCCAGCAGCGCCGGCCCGGGGTTCAGTGGAGGGAGTCAGCCCCAGCATTTT

V gene: TRBV20-1
clone size: -
D gene: TRBD1
J gene: TRBJ1-2
CDR3 protein: CSATTGDFGYTF
CDR3 DNA: TGCAGTGCTACTACAGGGGATTTTGGCTACACCTTC